The 10 T cell receptor beta chains below were found in one sample sequenced in a study of identical twins. A single record per CDR3 protein comes from TCRdb applying MiXCR to the 5' RACE reads. The sample lists approximately 620,000 distinct CDR3 sequences; 8.6% were seen once. These records were also assigned to another study, of yellow fever vaccine responses in identical twins.

Sequenced sample: PBMCs. These receptors were obtained from a woman aged 18-35 years in good health.

In its sample, this clonotype was seen a few times. The chain couples TRBV29-1 to TRBJ2-3; 8 bases agree with TRBD2. Germline values: CDR1 SQVTM, CDR2 ANQGSEA. Unmatched junction bases numbered 18, after V lost 7 bases and J lost 9 bases. The CDR3 is 15 residues long. CDR3 nucleotide sequence: TGCAGCGCCGAAGGGGGACTAGGAGGGTTGCGAACGCAGTATTTT. The encoded protein is CSAEGGLGGLRTQYF.

The chain employs TRBV7-2 and TRBJ2-3; the match to TRBD2 covers 8 bases. Germline CDR1 is SGHTA and CDR2 is FQGNSA. V lost 9 bases, J lost 4 bases, and 12 bases stayed unmatched. The CDR3 extends over 15 amino acids. Here the CDR3 reads CASKISGSRPDTQYF. The DNA of the CDR3 is TGTGCCAGTAAGATAAGCGGGAGTCGTCCAGATACGCAGTATTTT.

The genes are TRBV20-1 and TRBJ2-5, with unresolved D. The CDR3 loop spans 12 amino acids. Trimming shortened V by 6 bases and J by 5 bases, and 13 bases separated the two germline ends. Looked up from germline, CDR1 is DFQATT and CDR2 is SNEGSKA (reference sequence). CDR3 nucleotide sequence: TGCAGTGCCGGACCCTCCCTGGAGACCCAGTACTTC. Amino acid sequence: CSAGPSLETQYF.

In its sample, this clonotype was seen a few times. The rearrangement uses TRBV20-1 and TRBJ2-3; the match to TRBD2 covers 12 bases. V shed 5 bases and J 8 bases; nucleotides not matched to a gene: 8. The V gene's germline CDR1 is DFQATT and CDR2 SNEGSKA (reference sequence). The CDR3 has 14 amino acids. The CDR3 reads CSAAAELAGGTQYF. The CDR3 DNA reads TGCAGTGCTGCCGCCGAACTAGCGGGAGGTACGCAGTATTTT.

This clonotype occurred a few times. A read error may produce the germline difference seen at one junction end. V gene TRBV7-7 combines with J gene TRBJ2-3; the match to TRBD1 covers 8 bases. The V gene's germline CDR1 is SSHAT and CDR2 FNYEAQ (reference sequence). This CDR3 spans 18 amino acids. The CDR3 DNA reads as TGTGCTAGCAGCCTCTATCCGGCGGGACAGGCAAATACAGATACGCAGTATTTT. Its protein is CASSLYPAGQANTDTQYF. The variable domain in full, with the rest retrieved from reference TRBV7-7 and TRBJ2-3, is GAGVSQSPRYKVTKRGQDVTLRCDPISSHATLYWYQQALGQGPEFLTYFNYEAQPDKSGLPSDRFSAERPEGSISTLTIQRTEQRDSAMYRCASSLYPAGQANTDTQYFGPGTRLTVL.

This clonotype was counted a few times. The chain combines TRBV2 with TRBJ1-1, with D unresolved. The CDR3 totals 11 residues. Germline CDR1 reads SNHLY; CDR2 reads FYNNEI. V shed 8 bases and J shed 10 bases, with 14 bases lying between them. The CDR3 nucleotides are TGTGCCAGCCCTAAAGGCGTCGGAGCTTTCTTT. Protein product: CASPKGVGAFF.

The V call is TRBV6-2 or TRBV6-3, the J call TRBJ2-7, with 7 bases identical to TRBD2. The ends lost 3 bases at V and 5 bases at J; junction bases unmatched: 16. Germline V gives CDR1 MNHEY, CDR2 SVGEGT. The CDR3 runs to 17 residues. The CDR3 protein is CASSYLTPGGLPDEQYF. In DNA, the CDR3 is TGTGCCAGCAGTTATCTCACCCCGGGAGGTCTACCCGACGAGCAGTACTTC.

This clonotype was counted at least ten times. The genes are TRBV20-1 and TRBJ2-3, with D possibly being TRBD1 or TRBD2 (5 bases each). V was trimmed by 3 bases and J by 2 bases, leaving 15 bases between them. Germline V lookup: CDR1 DFQATT, CDR2 SNEGSKA (reference sequence). This CDR3 is 15 amino acids long. CDR3 sequence: CSARGVQMNTDTQYF. The CDR3 region has the DNA TGCAGTGCTAGGGGGGTGCAGATGAACACAGATACGCAGTATTTT.

In this sample, this clonotype turned up a few times. The chain joins TRBV11-2 to TRBJ2-5, with TRBD1 matching 10 bases. CDR3 length: 16 amino acids. Germline assignment: CDR1 SGHAT and CDR2 FQNNGV. J was trimmed by 5 bases and V by 5 bases; bases with no gene match: 11. As DNA, the CDR3 is TGTGCCAGCAGCCCACGGCAGACAGGGGGCGGTGAGACCCAGTACTTC. Its protein is CASSPRQTGGGETQYF.

This clonotype has a handful of counts. The rearrangement joins TRBV6-4 to TRBJ2-1; TRBD2 matches 9 bases. CDR3 length: 17 residues. Germline CDR1 MRHNA, CDR2 SNTAGT. The ends lost 0 bases at V and 8 bases at J; junction bases unmatched: 11. The CDR3 protein is CASSDSGTGGRAYEQFF. The CDR3 DNA reads TGTGCCAGCAGTGACTCTGGGACTGGCGGGAGGGCCTATGAGCAGTTCTTC.